This T cell receptor (beta chain) was recorded in a study of blood T cells in healthy people across ages. PCR was performed a second time for about 7 to 11 cycles using a sample-barcoded 5' primer and a J-beta primer mix. A single record per CDR3 protein comes from TCRdb applying MiXCR to the 5' RACE reads. The table lists hundreds of thousands of distinct CDR3 sequences, roughly three fifths of them singletons. The germline gives CDR1 LGHDT, CDR2 YNNKEL (reference sequence). CDR3 size: 12 residues. Trimming removed 4 bases from V and 7 bases from J, with 11 bases in between. This chain joins TRBV3-1 and TRBJ2-7; no reliable D call. Sequenced material: blood. This receptor was obtained from a man aged 35 to 55 in good health. CDR3 protein: CASSPIGNEQYF. As DNA, the CDR3 is TGTGCCAGCAGCCCCATAGGAAATGAGCAGTACTTC.